This T cell receptor beta chain was retrieved from a study of regulatory T cells in long-lasting Graves disease. This clonotype showed up many times. What it binds is not known. Findings of the study overall: Newly diagnosed patients shared 850 to 1,000 public clonotypes; persistent patients shared approximately 2,700.

CDR1 is LNHDA, CDR2 SQIVND, per germline (reference sequence). This CDR3 has 15 amino acids. Between the trimmed V and J ends, which lost 6 bases and 3 bases, there was a span of 14 bases. Arm-PCR with iRepertoire HTBI primers amplified the CDR3 regions for these TCR beta libraries. Each CDR3 protein is one row after TCRdb ran MiXCR on the multiplex PCR reads. This repertoire shows 520,000 or so distinct CDR3 sequences, more than 10% found once; its top ten account for roughly 8.2%. Time point described: newly diagnosed GD, antithyroid drugs for less than 3 months. The TCR library was prepared using RNA isolated from PBMCs. In addition, the sample was reused for a study of T cells in Graves' hyperthyroidism and ophthalmopathy. Per that study: Diagnoses rested on clinical symptoms, serum thyroxine and TRAb, thyroid ultrasound and orbital computed tomography.

The gene calls are TRBV19 and TRBJ2-2, with D hard to call. This material consisted of peripheral blood mononuclear cells (PBMCs), taken at new diagnosis, from a patient treated with antithyroid drugs. The clonotype comes from a woman in her thirties with Graves disease. CDR3 sequence: CASSLDVFYTGELFF. For the CDR3, the DNA is TGTGCCAGTAGCCTTGACGTGTTCTACACCGGGGAGCTGTTTTTT.